This TCR beta chain came from a study of T cell repertoires in ileal Crohn's disease. Study-wide findings and caveats: Compared with non-smokers, active smokers at surgery showed more clonal expansions.

TCRdb keeps only in-frame clones here, not all; method: immunoSEQ multiplex PCR. The repertoire includes some 10,000 clones, 75% to 85% of them detected once, and roughly 6.9% sits in the top ten. The germline gives CDR1 MNHNS, CDR2 SASEGT. CDR3 size: 11 residues. The ends were cut back, 4 bases at V and 12 bases at J, with 10 bases in the middle. Time point given: neoterminal ileum biopsy at postoperative endoscopy, about 6 months after surgery. As to this clone: No antigen is known for it.

The specimen sequenced was ileal tissue. This chain links TRBV6-1 with TRBJ2-1, with TRBD1 as a possible D gene (5 bases). The receptor's source is an adult with Crohn's disease. CDR3 sequence: CASSGQLGQFF. DNA of the CDR3: TGTGCCAGCAGTGGACAGCTTGGGCAGTTCTTC.